The 27 T cell receptor beta chains presented below share a single source sample, sequenced in a study of cytomegalovirus exposure and HLA in healthy donors. 13 Jbeta primers and 60 Vbeta primers were used for the PCR. Produced via immunoSEQ multiplex PCR; TCRdb's table is partial and in-frame only. This sample has about 120,000 clones, with over 70% found just once. What was sequenced was PBMCs. The receptors were sampled from a woman aged 18 to 35 in good health and CMV-seronegative.

The chain joins TRBV19 to TRBJ2-5; the match to TRBD1 covers 7 bases. Germline values: CDR1 LNHDA, CDR2 SQIVND (reference sequence). V shed 1 base and J 2 bases; nucleotides not matched to a gene: 1. The CDR3 runs to 14 residues. The CDR3 DNA reads TGTGCCAGTAGTATAGTGGGACAGCAAGAGACCCAGTACTTC. Its translation is CASSIVGQQETQYF.

This chain's CDR3 is CASSDMGASNEKLFF. The CDR3 nucleotides are TGTGCCAGCAGTGATATGGGGGCCTCTAATGAAAAACTGTTTTTT. This rearrangement joins TRBV2 to TRBJ1-4; TRBD1 might be the D (6 bases). The CDR3 is made up of 15 amino acids. The germline V gene has CDR1 SNHLY and CDR2 FYNNEI. The V gene lost 3 bases and the J gene lost 3 bases, with 11 bases spanning the gap.

This clone has a handful of counts. This chain links TRBV7-2 with TRBJ1-3, with 9 bases that match TRBD1. Germline V gene sequence: CDR1 SGHTA, CDR2 FQGNSA. J lost 4 bases, V lost 4 bases, and 2 bases had no gene match. This CDR3 comprises 14 residues. CDR3 loop: CASSWTGEGNTIYF. CDR3 DNA sequence: TGTGCCAGCAGCTGGACAGGGGAAGGAAACACCATATATTTT.

This clone was observed a few times. V usage is TRBV7-9 and J usage is TRBJ1-2, with D possibly TRBD1 on 5 matching bases. CDR3 length equals 18 residues. Germline CDR1 reads SEHNR; CDR2 reads FQNEAQ (reference sequence). Deletions cut 0 bases from V and 2 bases from J, with 19 bases between. The CDR3 bases are TGTGCCAGCAGCTTAGCCGGCGTGGCGACAGAGAGAAACTATGGCTACACCTTC. Translated: CASSLAGVATERNYGYTF.

The chain carries TRBV7-9 and TRBJ1-2; no reliable D call. The CDR3 has 13 amino acids. V was clipped by 3 bases and J by 7 bases, with 12 bases between them. Germline loops: CDR1 SEHNR, CDR2 FQNEAQ (reference sequence). This chain's CDR3 is CASSFDETGGYTF. In nucleotides, the CDR3 is TGTGCCAGCAGCTTCGATGAGACTGGTGGCTACACCTTC.

The chain is built from TRBV5-4 and TRBJ1-3, with a weak D call TRBD1 (6 bases). This CDR3 spans 15 amino acids. The V and J ends lost 6 bases and 3 bases respectively, with 16 bases between them. Germline V gene sequence: CDR1 SGHNT, CDR2 YYREEE (reference sequence). CDR3: CASTVDSLGGNTIYF. In DNA, the CDR3 is TGTGCCAGCACCGTGGACAGTCTCGGTGGAAACACCATATATTTT.

The gene calls are TRBV27 and TRBJ2-2, with a possible D match to TRBD2 (5 bases). Per the germline V gene, CDR1 is MNHEY and CDR2 is SMNVEV (reference sequence). Trimming took off 8 bases at V and 0 bases at J, with 13 bases between the two ends. The length of the CDR3 is 15 residues. This CDR3 reads CASSFAGPNTGELFF. The CDR3 DNA follows: TGTGCCAGCTCCTTCGCGGGCCCGAACACCGGGGAGCTGTTTTTT.

The gene calls are TRBV6-6 and TRBJ1-1; tentatively, D is TRBD1 (5 bases). The CDR3 sequence is 15 residues long. Trimming stripped 5 bases from V and 1 base from J, with 14 bases between. CDR1 is MNHNY, CDR2 SVGAGI, per germline (reference sequence). CDR3 region: CASSRTPFGNTEAFF. The CDR3 DNA reads as TGTGCCAGCAGTCGGACACCCTTCGGGAACACTGAAGCTTTCTTT.

This clone was seen a few times. This rearrangement joins TRBV6-5 to TRBJ1-1, with no clear D. V lost 5 bases, J lost 1 base, and 11 bases lay in between. From germline, CDR1 is MNHEY and CDR2 SVGAGI. The CDR3 is made up of 14 amino acids. The CDR3 is CASSPPGGNTEAFF. The CDR3 region has the DNA TGTGCCAGCAGTCCCCCCGGTGGGAACACTGAAGCTTTCTTT.

This clone was seen only once. As DNA, the CDR3 is TGTGCCAGCAGGCTGGGGACTTATAATTCACCCCTCCACTTT. It specifies CASRLGTYNSPLHF. The chain uses TRBV28 and TRBJ1-6; maybe TRBD1 (5 bases). Germline values: CDR1 MDHEN, CDR2 SYDVKM. The CDR3 totals 14 residues. Trimming pared 6 bases from V and 4 bases from J, leaving 10 bases between.

This clone showed up just a few times. This chain joins TRBV7-9 and TRBJ2-7; D remains unclear. Trimming took 5 bases from V and 3 from J, leaving 17 bases between them. This CDR3 is 15 amino acids long. Germline V gene lookup returns CDR1 SEHNR and CDR2 FQNEAQ (reference sequence). The CDR3: CASSLPLGYDYEQYF. CDR3 coding DNA: TGTGCCAGCAGCCTTCCGCTCGGGTACGACTACGAGCAGTACTTC.

The V call is TRBV5-6, the J call TRBJ1-2; D might be TRBD1 (5 bases). Germline V gene sequence: CDR1 SGHDT, CDR2 YYEEEE. Between the trimmed V and J ends, which lost 7 bases and 7 bases, there was a span of 17 bases. This CDR3 spans 13 amino acids. The CDR3 here is CASVGRGSPGYTF. CDR3 in DNA: TGTGCCAGCGTGGGCCGGGGGAGCCCTGGCTACACCTTC.

The rearrangement links TRBV6-1 to TRBJ2-7; possibly TRBD1 for D (5 bases). The CDR3 contains 12 residues. Germline loops: CDR1 MNHNS, CDR2 SASEGT. The V end was cut by 7 bases, the J end by 2 bases, with 9 bases between. In nucleotides, the CDR3 is TGTGCCAGCATACAGGTGCCCTACGAGCAGTACTTC. Translation gives CASIQVPYEQYF.

This clone has just one count. The rearrangement joins TRBV7-9 to TRBJ1-1; the D is unclear. CDR1 SEHNR and CDR2 FQNEAQ come from the germline V gene (reference sequence). The length of the CDR3 is 13 residues. V was cut by 7 bases and J by 0 bases, with 9 bases left in between. CDR3 residues: CASTPGLNTEAFF. The CDR3 DNA reads as TGTGCCAGCACCCCAGGCCTGAACACTGAAGCTTTCTTT.

This rearrangement joins TRBV6-5 to TRBJ2-1, with D perhaps TRBD2 (5 bases). Germline V CDR1 and CDR2: MNHEY, SVGAGI. V gave up 5 bases and J gave up 2 bases, with 10 bases separating them. This CDR3 has 14 amino acids. The CDR3 nucleotides are TGTGCCAGCAGTGTAAGGGAGCCCTACAATGAGCAGTTCTTC. This translates into CASSVREPYNEQFF.

This chain connects TRBV27 to TRBJ1-6; 7 bases match TRBD1. Germline CDR1 reads MNHEY; CDR2 reads SMNVEV (reference sequence). CDR3 length equals 15 residues. With 5 bases clipped from V and 4 bases from J, the junction kept 5 bases outside the gene matches. CDR3 region: CASSSRDSYNSPLHF. In DNA, the CDR3 is TGTGCCAGCAGTAGCCGGGACAGTTATAATTCACCCCTCCACTTT.

The chain employs TRBV18 and TRBJ1-1; D is perhaps TRBD1 (6 bases). Looked up from germline, CDR1 is KGHSH and CDR2 is LQKENI. The CDR3 has 16 amino acids. Trimming left V 0 bases short and J 4 bases short, with 15 bases between. CDR3 bases: TGTGCCAGCTCACCACCGAACAGGGCACGAATCACTGAAGCTTTCTTT. This gives the protein CASSPPNRARITEAFF.

The chain joins TRBV2 to TRBJ2-3, with 8 bases fitting TRBD2. J lost 0 bases, V lost 6 bases, and 5 bases had no gene match. This CDR3 region has 15 residues. CDR1 and CDR2 (germline): SNHLY, FYNNEI. The CDR3 region is CASSLLAASTDTQYF. CDR3 nucleotides: TGTGCCAGCAGCTTACTAGCGGCTAGCACAGATACGCAGTATTTT. The full variable domain, with the rest looked up from reference TRBV2 and TRBJ2-3, is EPEVTQTPSHQVTQMGQEVILRCVPISNHLYFYWYRQILGQKVEFLVSFYNNEISEKSEIFDDQFSVERPDGSNFTLKIRSTKLEDSAMYFCASSLLAASTDTQYFGPGTRLTVL.

The chain employs TRBV5-4 and TRBJ1-6; D gene ambiguous. V was trimmed by 4 bases and J by 0 bases, leaving 14 bases between them. The CDR3 runs 17 residues. The germline gives CDR1 SGHNT, CDR2 YYREEE (reference sequence). CDR3 in DNA: TGTGCCAGCAGCCACGGTGGAGTGAGCTCCTATAATTCACCCCTCCACTTT. It codes for CASSHGGVSSYNSPLHF.

The chain couples TRBV5-4 to TRBJ1-1; 7 positions agree with TRBD1. The CDR3 is 14 residues long. Germline V gene data show CDR1 as SGHNT and CDR2 as YYREEE (reference sequence). Trimming at V came to 5 bases and at J to 5 bases, leaving 9 bases not matched to a gene. The CDR3 loop is CASSSGTDKTEAFF. The CDR3 nucleotides read TGTGCCAGCAGTTCCGGGACAGATAAAACTGAAGCTTTCTTT.

This chain links TRBV5-1 with TRBJ1-1; 7 bases match TRBD1. This CDR3 region has 15 residues. From germline, CDR1 is SGHRS and CDR2 YFSETQ. V dropped 4 bases and J dropped 0; count of bases not matched to a gene: 6. The CDR3 protein is CASSSEGQMNTEAFF. CDR3 coding DNA: TGCGCCAGCAGCAGTGAGGGACAGATGAACACTGAAGCTTTCTTT.

The J gene is TRBJ1-4, the V gene TRBV2; TRBD1 aligns across 8 bases. The CDR3 runs 14 residues. The germline gives CDR1 SNHLY, CDR2 FYNNEI. Trimming took 4 bases from V and 7 from J; bases not matched to a gene: 5. As DNA, the CDR3 is TGTGCCAGCAGTGGTGACAGGGGAAGTGAAAAACTGTTTTTT. Amino acids: CASSGDRGSEKLFF.

This clone was observed once. The V gene is TRBV29-1, the J gene TRBJ1-2; 10 bases agree with TRBD1. The CDR3 has 14 residues. After removal of 6 bases from V and 3 bases from J, the junction contained 7 bases not matched to a gene. Germline-derived CDR1 and CDR2 are SQVTM and ANQGSEA. The CDR3 sequence: CSVEGTGDDYGYTF. CDR3 DNA: TGCAGCGTCGAGGGGACAGGGGACGACTATGGCTACACCTTC.

This clone occurred a few times. V usage is TRBV9 and J usage is TRBJ1-4, with D unresolved. The V and J ends lost 0 bases and 14 bases respectively, with 8 bases between them. Germline-derived CDR1 and CDR2 are SGDLS and YYNGEE. The CDR3 consists of 11 residues. DNA of the CDR3: TGTGCCAGCAGCGTAGACCTACGGCTGTTTTTT. As protein: CASSVDLRLFF. Filled out from reference TRBV9 and TRBJ1-4, the complete variable domain reads DSGVTQTPKHLITATGQRVTLRCSPRSGDLSVYWYQQSLDQGLQFLIQYYNGEERAKGNILERFSAQQFPDLHSELNLSSLELGDSALYFCASSVDLRLFFGSGTQLSVL.

This sequence joins TRBV5-1 and TRBJ2-3; 9 bases are a match to TRBD1. The CDR3 runs 16 residues. The germline V gene encodes CDR1 SGHRS and CDR2 YFSETQ. V shed 0 bases, J shed 1 base, and the junction held 3 bases outside the gene matches. The DNA for the CDR3 is TGCGCCAGCAGCTTGGTAGGGGACAGGGGCACAGATACGCAGTATTTT. Its translation is CASSLVGDRGTDTQYF.

The chain employs TRBV30 and TRBJ2-7; possibly TRBD1 for D (7 bases). Germline V gene data show CDR1 as GTSNPN and CDR2 as SVGIG (reference sequence). V gave up 7 bases and J gave up 2 bases, with 12 bases separating them. The CDR3 extends over 12 amino acids. CDR3 sequence (DNA): TGTGCCTCCAGGGGGGAAACCTACGAGCAGTACTTC. Its translation is CASRGETYEQYF.

This clone was seen only a few times. The chain uses TRBV6-1 and TRBJ1-2, with D perhaps TRBD1 (5 bases). This CDR3 region has 13 residues. Germline V gene data show CDR1 as MNHNS and CDR2 as SASEGT. V lost 5 bases, J lost 5 bases, and 12 bases lay in between. The CDR3 sequence is CASSLTVEYGYTF. Here the CDR3 DNA reads TGTGCCAGCAGTCTGACAGTTGAATATGGCTACACCTTC.